This T cell receptor (beta chain) was captured by sequencing in a study of T cells in Graves' hyperthyroidism and ophthalmopathy. A word on this clonotype: Its cognate antigen is unknown.

Amplification of TCR beta CDR3 regions used RNA as the template. An initial round of RT-PCR targeting the TCR CDR3 relied on the HTBI primer set. TCRdb called the multiplex PCR reads again in MiXCR, with one record for every CDR3 protein. The table includes hundreds of thousands of distinct CDR3 sequences, around 20% detected once. The germline CDR1 and CDR2 sequences are LNHDA and SQIVND (reference sequence). This CDR3 spans 16 amino acids. V was clipped by 4 bases and J by 2 bases, with 17 bases between them. Study-level points and caveats: Most clonotypes that expanded in the thyroid above 0.001 also showed up in blood. Ophthalmopathy was predicted by the model a median of approximately 6 months ahead of onset.

V usage is TRBV19 and J usage is TRBJ1-2, with unresolved D. The sample taken for sequencing was blood. This sequence originates from a man in his thirties or forties with Graves' ophthalmopathy. DNA of the CDR3: TGTGCCAGTAGTAGAGGTTTCCAGGAAATCAACTATGGCTACACCTTC. Amino acids: CASSRGFQEINYGYTF. The full variable domain, in which reference TRBV19 and TRBJ1-2 provide the parts outside the CDR3, is DGGITQSPKYLFRKEGQNVTLSCEQNLNHDAMYWYRQDPGQGLRLIYYSQIVNDFQKGDIAEGYSVSREKKESFPLTVTSAQKNPTAFYLCASSRGFQEINYGYTFGSGTRLTVV.